This T cell receptor beta chain was identified during a study of OX40 agonist ivuxolimab in advanced cancers. Repertoires were generated with immunoSEQ multiplex PCR, while TCRdb's copy carries only in-frame clones and drops some. The sample lists tens of thousands of clones, approximately 89% seen once, with about 0.31% in the top ten. The length of the CDR3 is 13 residues. V was shortened by 2 bases and J by 2 bases, with 7 bases between the two germline ends. The germline gives CDR1 KGHSH, CDR2 LQKENI. The TCR sequence derives from an adult with an advanced solid tumor such as melanoma, head and neck, liver or kidney cancer. The input for sequencing was CD4+ or CD8+ T cells sorted from blood, taken in a trial of the OX40 agonist ivuxolimab. The rearrangement links TRBV18 to TRBJ2-7; TRBD1 might be the D (5 bases). The CDR3 DNA reads as TGTGCCAGCTCACCAAAGGGGCCCTACGAGCAGTACTTC. Protein sequence: CASSPKGPYEQYF.